This T cell receptor (beta chain) was retrieved from a study of T cell responses to AZD1222 COVID-19 vaccine listed by TCRdb under 2021. Some background on the complete study: Because spike-specific TCR depth and breadth did not differ between the two schedules, AZD1222 recipients who got a second dose at roughly 4 weeks were pooled with those who got a second dose at roughly 12 weeks. TCR sequencing was performed for more than 230 trial participants, of whom about 210 were given two doses of AZD1222 and roughly 25 were given two doses of MenACWY control vaccine. Trial participants were enrolled by age into subgroups of 18-55, 56-69 and 70-plus years, and around 150, 28 and 57 TCR-sequenced participants, respectively, were included in these subgroups. Overall study outcomes, separate from this receptor: Only five or six AZD1222 recipients were SARS-CoV-2 seropositive at baseline, limiting conclusions about previously exposed vaccinees. Because no day 14 peak-response samples were available, the repertoires could be characterized only after the peak T cell response. The whole spike protein was spanned by vaccine-associated CD4 TCRs, and dominant responses were seen in regions 160-218 and 743-854. In the small 56-69-year group, the increase in depth fell short of significance, most likely because of low power. Most participants were white British and females outnumbered males, and the authors suggested that clonal diversity may have been underestimated. Reportedly, close to half of the unique spike-specific TCRs recognized epitopes lying outside the regions that are mutated in the B.1.351 and B.1.1.7 variants. Spike-specific TCR breadth and depth rose significantly after two AZD1222 doses compared with day 0 and with MenACWY recipients.

The CDR3, from cysteine to phenylalanine, totals 13 residues. Only CDR3 DNA is held: 39 bases, read in frame from base 1. CDR1 is given as SEHNR and CDR2 as FQNEAQ, both from the germline V gene (reference sequence). V lost 1 base and J lost 9 bases; the stretch between them is 10 bases long. Concerning this clone itself: Which antigen it targets is not known. Per-nucleotide qualities are absent, and no much larger clonotype sits a single base away.

The sample's time point label, decoded: baseline before first vaccination. Vaccinee samples came from UK trials COV001 and COV002, including a single-blind randomized controlled phase 2/3 trial of AZD1222 (ChAdOx1 nCoV-19) in healthy adults. For TCRbeta chain sequencing, PBMC samples from trial participants were taken at day 0 and at day 28 after the second dose. The CDR3 regions of human TCRbeta chains were analyzed by immunosequencing. Per the source publication's procedure: Repertoire TCRs were checked for matches against a reference library of SARS-CoV-2-specific TCRs that had been generated using the MIRA antigen-specificity platform. Breadth meant the fraction of unique TCRs that were SARS-CoV-2-associated, whereas depth meant the fraction of total T cells that were SARS-CoV-2-associated. Each spike-specific TCR was assigned to its reactive spike region and to a CD4 or CD8 class using the MIRA data. Log10-transformed breadth and depth values were compared by one-way ANOVA with Sidak's multiple comparisons tests. As stored in TCRdb, this immuneACCESS dataset retains in-frame rearrangements with V and J assigned. A fraction of the clones does not appear; measured against another copy, unresolved V genes explain less than half of the discrepancy, and the remainder lacks a known reason. Clone size and V and J calls were adopted from that table, with D and trimming inferred from the DNA. The sample table holds 150,000 to 180,000 clones, of which approximately 90% were seen once. The ten largest account for around 1.9% of the sample.

Sequencing was performed on peripheral blood, taken on day 0 of AZD1222 vaccination. This chain joins TRBV7-9 to TRBJ1-5, with a weak D call of TRBD1 (5 bases match). This clonotype originated in an adult in good health. The CDR3 region reads CASSLGGGGPQHF. The bases are TGTGCCAGCAGCTTAGGGGGCGGGGGGCCCCAGCATTTT.